A single sample gave rise to the 5 T cell receptor beta chains below, sequenced in a study of OX40 agonist ivuxolimab in advanced cancers. Receptor libraries were prepared by the immunoSEQ multiplex PCR assay. As stored in TCRdb, this immuneACCESS dataset retains in-frame rearrangements with V and J assigned. A fraction of the clones does not appear; measured against another copy, unresolved V genes explain less than half of the discrepancy, and the remainder lacks a known reason. The sample records 95,000 to 100,000 clones, 90% of which are singletons. The ten largest clones represent 1.5% to 2% of the sample. The source was CD4+ or CD8+ T cells sorted from blood, collected in a trial of the OX40 agonist ivuxolimab. The receptors stem from an adult with an advanced solid tumor such as melanoma, head and neck, liver or kidney cancer.

V gene TRBV7-3 combines with J gene TRBJ2-1; 13 nucleotides agree with TRBD2. After removal of 3 bases from V and 6 bases from J, the junction contained 2 bases not matched to a gene. Per germline, CDR1 SGHTA and CDR2 FQGTGA. The CDR3 runs to 15 residues. In DNA form, the CDR3 reads TGTGCCAGCAGCTTGGGACTAGCGGGGCCCAATGAGCAGTTCTTC. As protein: CASSLGLAGPNEQFF.

V and J are TRBV19 and TRBJ2-7, with 11 positions matching TRBD2. Germline CDR1 and CDR2: LNHDA and SQIVND (reference sequence). V lost 5 bases to trimming and J lost 3 bases; unmatched junction nucleotides: 3. The CDR3 is made up of 14 amino acids. The CDR3 nucleotides read TGTGCCAGTAGTGTAACTAGCGGGAGCTACGAGCAGTACTTC. It is translated as CASSVTSGSYEQYF.

The genes are TRBV7-2 and TRBJ2-7; perhaps TRBD1 as D (6 bases). Germline V gene lookup returns CDR1 SGHTA and CDR2 FQGNSA. V was trimmed by 2 bases and J by 2 bases, leaving 16 bases between them. The CDR3 is made up of 16 amino acids. CDR3 sequence: CASSLLPAQGTYEQYF. DNA for the CDR3: TGTGCCAGCAGCTTATTACCTGCTCAGGGGACCTACGAGCAGTACTTC.

This chain joins TRBV7-6 and TRBJ2-7; 7 nucleotides agree with TRBD2. The CDR3 has 14 amino acids. V dropped 5 bases and J dropped 0; count of bases not matched to a gene: 4. Germline V gives CDR1 SGHVS, CDR2 FNYEAQ. The CDR3 is CASSPRTSSYEQYF. CDR3 nucleotides: TGTGCCAGCAGCCCCCGGACTAGCTCCTACGAGCAGTACTTC.

The gene calls are TRBV9 and TRBJ2-3; possible D gene TRBD1, 5 bases. The CDR3 contains 15 residues. The germline V and J ends were trimmed by 1 base and 2 bases, with 11 bases remaining between them. CDR1 and CDR2 from the germline V gene are SGDLS and YYNGEE. In DNA form, the CDR3 reads TGTGCCAGCAGCGTAACCCCCAGGGCCACAGATACGCAGTATTTT. This translates into CASSVTPRATDTQYF.